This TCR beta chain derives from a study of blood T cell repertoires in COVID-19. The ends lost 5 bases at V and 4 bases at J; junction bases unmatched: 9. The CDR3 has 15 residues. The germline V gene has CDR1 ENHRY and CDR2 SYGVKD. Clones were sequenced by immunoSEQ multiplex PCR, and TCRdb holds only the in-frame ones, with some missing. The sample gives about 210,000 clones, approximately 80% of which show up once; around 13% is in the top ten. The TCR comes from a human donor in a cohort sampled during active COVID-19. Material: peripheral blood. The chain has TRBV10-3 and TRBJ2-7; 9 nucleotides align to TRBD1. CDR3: CAISNPGQGKYEQYF. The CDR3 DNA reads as TGTGCCATCAGTAACCCGGGACAGGGAAAATACGAGCAGTACTTC.